Shown below are 2 T cell receptor beta chains from a single sample sequenced in a study of blood T cell repertoires in COVID-19. Measured with immunoSEQ multiplex PCR; TCRdb has only the in-frame clones, and not every one. The sample has roughly 66,000 clones, approximately 83% seen once. Sequenced: peripheral blood. These receptors all stem from a woman aged 55-70 years with acute or convalescent COVID-19.

The chain recombines TRBV5-1 with TRBJ1-1; D gene ambiguous. Germline V CDR1 and CDR2: SGHRS, YFSETQ. This CDR3 has 14 residues. V was clipped by 1 base and J by 1 base, with 8 bases between them. As DNA, the CDR3 is TGCGCCAGCAGCTTGAGCAGCGCGAACACTGAAGCTTTCTTT. This encodes CASSLSSANTEAFF.

The chain joins TRBV2 to TRBJ1-5; no clear D. The CDR3 extends over 15 amino acids. CDR1 and CDR2 from the germline V gene are SNHLY and FYNNEI. The ends were cut back, 4 bases at V and 0 bases at J, with 10 bases in the middle. CDR3 nucleotides: TGTGCCAGCAGTGCCGACTTTGATAGCAATCAGCCCCAGCATTTT. It yields the protein CASSADFDSNQPQHF.